The 24 T cell receptor beta chains below were found in one sample sequenced in a study of T-cell reconstitution after alpha-beta-depleted transplantation in children. As it was prepared, the TCRbeta library received unique molecular identifiers. TCRdb independently ran MiXCR on the PCR reads; one entry per CDR3 protein. The sample contains about 220,000 distinct CDR3 sequences, approximately 17% of which appear only once. The sample consisted of PBMCs, mostly from graft donor cells, taken 360 days after TCRalphabeta/CD19-depleted stem cell transplant. The receptors originated from a male patient aged 2-15 years who had a stem cell transplant for acute lymphoblastic leukemia, so the T cells may come from the graft donor.

The sample holds many counts of this clonotype. This chain connects TRBV7-9 to TRBJ1-1; a weak D match, TRBD1 (5 bases). The CDR3 is made up of 13 amino acids. V lost 1 base and J lost 6, with 9 bases in between. Germline V CDR1 and CDR2: SEHNR, FQNEAQ (reference sequence). The CDR3 nucleotides are TGTGCCAGCAGCTTAGAAGGGGTTTCTGAAGCTTTCTTT. Translated, it gives CASSLEGVSEAFF.

The chain uses TRBV12-3 or TRBV12-4 and TRBJ1-6; no firm D call. The CDR3 spans 14 residues. Trimming took off 2 bases at V and 10 bases at J, with 12 bases between the two ends. The CDR3 region has the DNA TGTGCCAGCAGTTTACGGGGTGCAGACTCACCCCTCCACTTT. Amino acid sequence: CASSLRGADSPLHF.

Regarding this clonotype: Germline and junction disagree at one end, which may indicate a read error. The chain combines TRBV3-1 with TRBJ2-5; no definite D call. This CDR3 has 15 residues. Germline V gene lookup returns CDR1 LGHDT and CDR2 YNNKEL (reference sequence). The CDR3 sequence: CASSQDPAGRETRYF. The CDR3 DNA sequence: TGTGCCAGCAGCCAAGATCCGGCCGGTCGAGAGACCCGGTACTTC.

This clonotype was recorded only once. V is TRBV5-4 and J is TRBJ1-5, with 7 bases that match TRBD1. Germline V gene lookup returns CDR1 SGHNT and CDR2 YYREEE (reference sequence). This CDR3 contains 14 residues. After removal of 0 bases from V and 9 bases from J, the junction contained 6 bases not matched to a gene. In nucleotides, the CDR3 is TGTGCCAGCAGCTTGGACAGGGGAAGTCGGCCCCAGCATTTT. It encodes CASSLDRGSRPQHF.

Only a few counts were recorded for this clonotype. The chain couples TRBV2 to TRBJ2-4; possible D gene TRBD2, 5 bases. Germline V gene lookup returns CDR1 SNHLY and CDR2 FYNNEI. The CDR3 has 14 amino acids. Between the trimmed V and J ends, which lost 9 bases and 0 bases, there was a span of 12 bases. The CDR3 loop is CASGPGKAKNIQYF. For the CDR3, the DNA is TGTGCCAGTGGGCCGGGGAAAGCCAAAAACATTCAGTACTTC.

The genes are TRBV11-2 and TRBJ2-1, with 8 bases matching TRBD2. The CDR3 length is 16 residues. Germline V lookup: CDR1 SGHAT, CDR2 FQNNGV. Trimming cost V 5 bases and J 10 bases; bases outside gene matches: 16. The CDR3: CASSAITGLGLWEQFF. The CDR3 nucleotides read TGTGCCAGCAGCGCAATAACGGGACTAGGCCTGTGGGAGCAGTTCTTC.

The genes are TRBV5-1 and TRBJ1-6; the D gene is possibly TRBD1 (5 bases). Germline V gives CDR1 SGHRS, CDR2 YFSETQ. CDR3 size: 15 residues. The ends were cut back, 1 base at V and 8 bases at J, with 13 bases in the middle. The CDR3 bases are TGCGCCAGCAGCTTGACGACGACCAGGGATTCACCCCTCCACTTT. Protein sequence: CASSLTTTRDSPLHF.

The gene calls are TRBV5-6 and TRBJ2-7; unclear D gene. Germline-derived CDR1 and CDR2 are SGHDT and YYEEEE. The ends were cut back, 0 bases at V and 2 bases at J, with 9 bases in the middle. CDR3 length: 14 amino acids. CDR3 sequence reads: CASSLDNTAYEQYF. For the CDR3, the DNA is TGTGCCAGCAGCTTGGACAACACCGCCTACGAGCAGTACTTC. The variable domain in full, completed from reference TRBV5-6 and TRBJ2-7, reads DAGVTQSPTHLIKTRGQQVTLRCSPKSGHDTVSWYQQALGQGPQFIFQYYEEEERQRGNFPDRFSGHQFPNYSSELNVNALLLGDSALYLCASSLDNTAYEQYFGPGTRLTVT.

This chain connects TRBV24-1 to TRBJ2-3; either TRBD1 or TRBD2 may fit D (5 bases each). The V gene's germline CDR1 is KGHDR and CDR2 SFDVKD. CDR3 length: 15 residues. V gave up 4 bases and J gave up 0 bases, with 10 bases separating them. CDR3 DNA: TGTGCCACCAGTGACCCGGGACGGAGCACAGATACGCAGTATTTT. This translates into CATSDPGRSTDTQYF.

The chain recombines TRBV21-1 with TRBJ1-1; TRBD1, the table's D call, was not compared with the DNA. TRBV21-1 constitutes a pseudogene. CDR3 length: 11 residues. CDR3 residues: CALGGAAEAFF. The CDR3 coding sequence is TGTGCCCTTGGGGGCGCGGCTGAAGCTTTCTTT.

This clonotype was detected only a few times. The gene calls are TRBV19 and TRBJ1-5; the D is unclear. The CDR3 is 16 residues long. Germline CDR1 LNHDA, CDR2 SQIVND (reference sequence). Trimming stripped 5 bases from V and 3 bases from J, with 17 bases between. The CDR3 DNA is TGTGCCAGTAGTGTCATCCGCCTACTGAACAATCAGCCCCAGCATTTT. It is translated as CASSVIRLLNNQPQHF.

This clonotype was found many times. The chain is built from TRBV24-1 and TRBJ2-5; no clear D. The CDR3 loop spans 13 amino acids. Per germline, CDR1 KGHDR and CDR2 SFDVKD. Trimming took 9 bases from V and 1 from J, leaving 11 bases between them. CDR3 sequence reads: CATSPAVQETQYF. CDR3 in DNA: TGTGCCACCTCCCCCGCGGTCCAAGAGACCCAGTACTTC.

This chain joins TRBV7-2 and TRBJ1-6; 8 nucleotides match TRBD1. J lost 9 bases, V lost 5 bases, and 9 bases had no gene match. CDR1 and CDR2 (germline): SGHTA, FQGNSA. This CDR3 has 15 amino acids. The DNA for the CDR3 is TGTGCCAGCAGCGCCTCGGGACAGGCCCCTTCACCCCTCCACTTT. This codes for CASSASGQAPSPLHF.

This chain joins TRBV10-2 and TRBJ1-2, with D maybe TRBD1 (5 bases). The germline gives CDR1 WSHSY, CDR2 SAAADI. Trimming left V 8 bases short and J 4 bases short, with 14 bases between. This CDR3 is built from 13 residues. CDR3 sequence: CASRGSGAYGYTF. The CDR3 coding sequence is TGCGCCAGCCGCGGCAGCGGGGCCTATGGCTACACCTTC.

The V call is TRBV12-3 or TRBV12-4, the J call TRBJ2-2; D ambiguous. V lost 6 bases to trimming and J lost 8 bases, with 10 bases between them. The CDR3 totals 12 residues. The CDR3 protein is CASSPLVGELFF. Here the CDR3 DNA reads TGTGCCAGCAGCCCGTTGGTTGGGGAGCTGTTTTTT.

This clonotype has just a few counts. The chain carries TRBV12-3 or TRBV12-4 and TRBJ2-1, with 14 bases fitting TRBD2. Unmatched junction bases numbered 10, after V lost 6 bases and J lost 9 bases. The CDR3 loop spans 16 amino acids. The CDR3: CASRRSGLAGVGEQFF. The CDR3, as DNA: TGTGCCAGCAGACGCTCGGGACTAGCGGGGGTTGGTGAGCAGTTCTTC.

This clonotype was seen more than once but under ten times. The chain combines TRBV7-2 with TRBJ2-7, with TRBD2 matching over 8 bases. The CDR3 sequence is 15 residues long. V lost 2 bases to trimming and J lost 5 bases; unmatched junction nucleotides: 8. Germline V gives CDR1 SGHTA, CDR2 FQGNSA. As DNA, the CDR3 is TGTGCCAGCAGCTTACCGGGACTAGGATACGACGAGCAGTACTTC. Its translation: CASSLPGLGYDEQYF.

The genes are TRBV10-3 and TRBJ2-3; 8 positions agree with TRBD1. The CDR3 is 14 amino acids. V shed 9 bases, J shed 1 base, and the junction held 6 bases outside the gene matches. CDR1 ENHRY and CDR2 SYGVKD come from the germline V gene. Written as DNA, the CDR3 is TGTGCCATTGGACAGGGCAGGGGCACAGATACGCAGTATTTT. This translates into CAIGQGRGTDTQYF.

This chain links TRBV7-2 with TRBJ2-6; 8 bases are shared with TRBD1. Trimming at V came to 1 base and at J to 2 bases, leaving 4 bases not matched to a gene. CDR3 length equals 17 residues. The germline CDR1 and CDR2 sequences are SGHTA and FQGNSA. The CDR3 sequence is CASSLGRGLTGANVLTF. CDR3 DNA: TGTGCCAGCAGCTTAGGCAGGGGGCTTACTGGGGCCAACGTCCTGACTTTC.

This chain joins TRBV5-5 and TRBJ2-3; 14 bases map to TRBD2. The CDR3 runs to 14 residues. V gave up 4 bases and J gave up 11 bases; unmatched junction bases: 6. From germline, CDR1 is SGHKS and CDR2 YYEKEE (reference sequence). CDR3 sequence: CASSRTGTSGGQYF. Here the CDR3 DNA reads TGTGCCAGCAGCCGTACCGGGACTAGCGGGGGGCAGTATTTT.

This clonotype was detected only a few times. This rearrangement joins TRBV18 to TRBJ2-1; D is uncertain. Trimming removed 3 bases at V and 7 bases at J, with 16 bases between. CDR3 length equals 15 residues. Germline assignment: CDR1 KGHSH and CDR2 LQKENI. This CDR3 is CASSPQDPMMNEQFF. For the CDR3, the DNA is TGTGCCAGCTCACCTCAAGACCCTATGATGAATGAGCAGTTCTTC.

The rearrangement joins TRBV19 to TRBJ1-5, with D possibly TRBD1 on 5 matching bases. The CDR3 has 16 amino acids. V was shortened by 2 bases and J by 2 bases, with 13 bases between the two germline ends. In germline, CDR1 is LNHDA, CDR2 SQIVND (reference sequence). The CDR3 spells CASSIWGDTGNQPQHF. The CDR3 DNA follows: TGTGCCAGTAGTATATGGGGGGATACGGGCAATCAGCCCCAGCATTTT.

The chain employs TRBV18 and TRBJ2-2; no definite D call. Germline loops: CDR1 KGHSH, CDR2 LQKENI. The CDR3 runs 16 residues. Trimming took off 1 base at V and 6 bases at J, with 15 bases between the two ends. Written as DNA, the CDR3 is TGTGCCAGCTCACCACAGGCAGGCCCTAACGCCGGGGAGCTGTTTTTT. Protein product: CASSPQAGPNAGELFF. Full variable domain (outside the CDR3, taken from reference TRBV18 and TRBJ2-2): NAGVMQNPRHLVRRRGQEARLRCSPMKGHSHVYWYRQLPEEGLKFMVYLQKENIIDESGMPKERFSAEFPKEGPSILRIQQVVRGDSAAYFCASSPQAGPNAGELFFGEGSRLTVL.

The table lists this clonotype with a few counts. The chain couples TRBV20-1 to TRBJ2-4, with a weak D call TRBD2 (6 bases). CDR1 and CDR2 (germline): DFQATT, SNEGSKA (reference sequence). This CDR3 contains 15 residues. The ends were cut back, 2 bases at V and 2 bases at J, with 13 bases in the middle. The CDR3 loop is CSARYGGESKNIQYF. The CDR3, as DNA: TGCAGTGCTAGATATGGCGGGGAATCCAAAAACATTCAGTACTTC.